What follows are 28 T cell receptor beta chains derived from one specimen sequenced in a study of response to subunit inactivated influenza vaccine. MiXCR was run by TCRdb on the RT-PCR reads, yielding one entry per CDR3 protein. The data contain about 780,000 distinct CDR3 sequences, around 20% of them singletons. Sequenced material: PBMCs from blood, taken about 5 days after vaccination. The receptor source for this set is a man aged 50 to 60 who received an inactivated influenza vaccine.

This clonotype was counted between two and nine times. This chain connects TRBV12-3 or TRBV12-4 to TRBJ2-4; TRBD2 might be the D (6 bases). This CDR3 has 15 amino acids. V was clipped by 5 bases and J by 1 base, with 12 bases between them. CDR3 DNA sequence: TGTGCCAGCAGTCCCAGCGGGTCCGCCAAAAACATTCAGTACTTC. Protein product: CASSPSGSAKNIQYF.

V usage is TRBV6-1 and J usage is TRBJ1-2; D not certain. V was clipped by 4 bases and J by 3 bases, with 6 bases between them. Germline assignment: CDR1 MNHNS and CDR2 SASEGT. This CDR3 has 12 residues. The CDR3 is CASSGTHYGYTF. The CDR3 DNA follows: TGTGCCAGCAGTGGGACCCACTATGGCTACACCTTC.

This chain uses TRBV7-2 with TRBJ2-1; D perhaps matches TRBD2 (6 bases). V lost 5 bases and J 6 bases, leaving 17 bases between the germline ends. Germline lookup yields CDR1 SGHTA and CDR2 FQGNSA. This CDR3 has 15 residues. The chain's CDR3 is CASSGSAAGTNEQFF. Here the CDR3 DNA reads TGTGCCAGCAGCGGTAGCGCCGCGGGGACCAATGAGCAGTTCTTC.

This clonotype was recorded a few times. The V gene is TRBV18, the J gene TRBJ2-5; D ambiguous. Trimming took 0 bases from V and 7 from J, leaving 18 bases between them. Germline V gives CDR1 KGHSH, CDR2 LQKENI. The CDR3 is made up of 16 amino acids. CDR3 DNA sequence: TGTGCCAGCTCACCACCCGCCGGAGAGAGTTGGGGGACCCAGTACTTC. Translating it yields CASSPPAGESWGTQYF.

V gene TRBV18 combines with J gene TRBJ2-1; 7 nucleotides agree with TRBD1. This CDR3 region has 17 residues. The germline V gene has CDR1 KGHSH and CDR2 LQKENI. Trimming took 2 bases from V and 0 from J; bases not matched to a gene: 7. CDR3 sequence (DNA): TGTGCCAGCTCACCATGGACAGGTACTAGCTCCTACAATGAGCAGTTCTTC. This codes for CASSPWTGTSSYNEQFF.

In its sample, this clonotype was seen many times. The gene calls are TRBV29-1 and TRBJ2-1; D is possibly TRBD1 (10 bases). Trimming took 2 bases from V and 7 from J, leaving 36 bases between them. Germline values: CDR1 SQVTM, CDR2 ANQGSEA. This CDR3 spans 21 amino acids. This CDR3 is CSVETGTGDRVSGRPGNEQFF. CDR3 DNA: TGCAGCGTTGAAACGGGGACAGGGGATAGGGTCAGCGGGAGGCCGGGGAATGAGCAGTTCTTC.

This clonotype turned up a few times. The chain is built from TRBV15 and TRBJ2-3; no firm D call. The V gene lost 0 bases and the J gene lost 0 bases, with 10 bases spanning the gap. This CDR3 has 16 amino acids. The V gene's germline CDR1 is LNHNV and CDR2 YYDKDF (reference sequence). CDR3 amino acids: CATSRDGVASTDTQYF. The CDR3 DNA is TGTGCCACCAGCAGAGATGGGGTGGCTAGCACAGATACGCAGTATTTT.

The table lists this clonotype with many counts. This chain connects TRBV20-1 to TRBJ2-5; D is undetermined. V was pared by 6 bases and J by 5 bases, with 10 bases between. This CDR3 spans 11 amino acids. Germline CDR1 is DFQATT and CDR2 is SNEGSKA (reference sequence). The CDR3 region is CSALGTETQYF. The CDR3 DNA is TGCAGTGCACTCGGCACGGAGACCCAGTACTTC.

V gene TRBV12-3 or TRBV12-4 combines with J gene TRBJ2-2, with a weak D call TRBD1 (6 bases). The CDR3 is made up of 16 amino acids. Trimming pared 6 bases from V and 1 base from J, leaving 15 bases between. The CDR3 nucleotides are TGTGCCAGCAGGCCGCAGGGGTCTAAGAACACCGGGGAGCTGTTTTTT. It yields the protein CASRPQGSKNTGELFF.

The chain carries TRBV28 and TRBJ2-5; 7 bases fit TRBD2. The CDR3 has 15 amino acids. Germline V gene lookup returns CDR1 MDHEN and CDR2 SYDVKM. V lost 3 bases and J lost 4; bases outside the gene matches: 8. Here the CDR3 reads CASSLASGKLETQYF. DNA for the CDR3: TGTGCCAGCAGTTTGGCCAGCGGGAAATTAGAGACCCAGTACTTC.

J is TRBJ1-2 and V is TRBV30; D uncertain. CDR3 length: 10 residues. Germline CDR1 is GTSNPN and CDR2 is SVGIG (reference sequence). V was pared by 8 bases and J by 4 bases, with 8 bases between. Here the CDR3 reads CASESYGYTF. The CDR3, as DNA: TGTGCCAGTGAGAGCTATGGCTACACCTTC. Full variable domain (rest looked up from reference TRBV30 and TRBJ1-2): SQTIHQWPATLVQPVGSPLSLECTVEGTSNPNLYWYRQAAGRGLQLLFYSVGIGQISSEVPQNLSASRPQDRQFILSSKKLLLSDSGFYLCASESYGYTFGSGTRLTVV.

The V gene is TRBV6-5, the J gene TRBJ1-6; D gene unclear. From germline, CDR1 is MNHEY and CDR2 SVGAGI. CDR3 length: 14 amino acids. Trimming removed 0 bases from V and 7 bases from J, with 7 bases in between. CDR3 sequence: CASSYSERNSPLHF. CDR3 in DNA: TGTGCCAGCAGTTACTCGGAAAGAAATTCACCCCTCCACTTT.

This clonotype was counted between two and nine times. This rearrangement joins TRBV6-2 or TRBV6-3 to TRBJ2-7; D might be TRBD1 (6 bases). Trimming took off 4 bases at V and 0 bases at J, with 13 bases between the two ends. CDR1 is MNHEY, CDR2 SVGEGT, per germline. The CDR3 is 15 amino acids. The CDR3: CASSSAGAHSYEQYF. CDR3 DNA: TGTGCCAGCAGTTCTGCAGGGGCCCACTCCTACGAGCAGTACTTC.

The V gene is TRBV6-5, the J gene TRBJ1-1; D not certain. V was pared by 2 bases and J by 5 bases, with 9 bases between. The CDR3 runs to 13 residues. CDR1 MNHEY and CDR2 SVGAGI come from the germline V gene. CDR3 sequence: CASSYGDMTEAFF. CDR3 bases: TGTGCCAGCAGTTACGGGGATATGACTGAAGCTTTCTTT.

The chain joins TRBV27 to TRBJ2-1; 11 bases line up with TRBD1. Germline CDR1 MNHEY, CDR2 SMNVEV (reference sequence). V trimming: 6 bases; J trimming: 7 bases; junction bases outside the gene matches: 8. There are 15 residues in the CDR3. CDR3 in amino acids: CASSKAGTGGNEQFF. The CDR3 nucleotides are TGTGCCAGCAGCAAGGCCGGGACAGGGGGGAATGAGCAGTTCTTC.

Here the CDR3 DNA reads TGTGCCTGGAGTGTAGGCCCAGATACGCAGTATTTT. Amino acid sequence: CAWSVGPDTQYF. V and J are TRBV30 and TRBJ2-3; D gene unclear. The CDR3 is 12 residues long. Germline CDR1 and CDR2: GTSNPN and SVGIG (reference sequence). V was pared by 0 bases and J by 4 bases, with 5 bases between.

The J gene is TRBJ2-2, the V gene TRBV28, with D maybe TRBD2 (6 bases). Between the trimmed V and J ends, which lost 7 bases and 0 bases, there was a span of 12 bases. In germline, CDR1 is MDHEN, CDR2 SYDVKM. This CDR3 comprises 15 residues. The CDR3 sequence: CASIIGGANTGELFF. The CDR3 DNA sequence: TGTGCCAGCATTATCGGGGGTGCGAACACCGGGGAGCTGTTTTTT.

This clonotype was seen ten or more times. The chain carries TRBV29-1 and TRBJ2-1, with 7 bases that match TRBD2. V dropped 4 bases and J dropped 11; count of bases not matched to a gene: 17. This CDR3 contains 15 residues. Germline V gene data show CDR1 as SQVTM and CDR2 as ANQGSEA. CDR3 protein: CSVGMVGGSPKKQFF. The CDR3 bases are TGCAGCGTTGGAATGGTGGGCGGGAGCCCTAAAAAGCAGTTCTTC.

This clonotype was counted many times. The gene calls are TRBV5-5 and TRBJ2-1; 8 bases fit TRBD2. V lost 0 bases, J lost 6 bases, and 11 bases stayed unmatched. Per germline, CDR1 SGHKS and CDR2 YYEKEE (reference sequence). The CDR3 length is 17 residues. The CDR3 nucleotides are TGTGCCAGCAGCTTGGCCGGGCAGCGGGAGTTACGCAATGAGCAGTTCTTC. This translates into CASSLAGQRELRNEQFF.

This clonotype was recorded a few times. This chain links TRBV29-1 with TRBJ2-3, with D unresolved. This CDR3 is 13 amino acids long. Germline-derived CDR1 and CDR2 are SQVTM and ANQGSEA. V was shortened by 3 bases and J by 0 bases, with 7 bases between the two germline ends. The DNA for the CDR3 is TGCAGCGTTGAGTTTCAGAGCACAGATACGCAGTATTTT. It yields the protein CSVEFQSTDTQYF.

Turning to this clonotype: A clone one base away is much larger, so this may be a read error. The chain couples TRBV6-5 to TRBJ2-7; D call uncertain. The CDR3 consists of 13 residues. Germline CDR1 reads MNHEY; CDR2 reads SVGAGI. Trimming removed 1 base from V and 3 bases from J, with 7 bases in between. The CDR3 DNA follows: TGTGCCAGCAGTTACTGTACCGGCTACGAGCAGTACTTC. This codes for CASSYCTGYEQYF.

The CDR3 DNA reads as TGCAGTGCTCCCGCTCGAGGTTGGGACACTGAAGCTTTCTTT. Translating it yields CSAPARGWDTEAFF. The chain recombines TRBV20-1 with TRBJ1-1, with D unclear. The CDR3 runs 14 residues. Germline values: CDR1 DFQATT, CDR2 SNEGSKA (reference sequence). Deletions cut 5 bases from V and 3 bases from J, with 16 bases between.

Turning to this clonotype: Since the CDR3 does not end with the conserved phenylalanine or tryptophan, this likely comes from a read error. The V and J genes are TRBV6-2 or TRBV6-3 and TRBJ2-1; D is unresolved. The ends were cut back, 8 bases at V and 6 bases at J, with 8 bases in the middle. This CDR3 is built from 11 residues. The germline gives CDR1 MNHEY, CDR2 SVGEGT. The CDR3 DNA reads as TGTGCCAGCGGTCACACCAATGAGCAGTTCTGC. It specifies CASGHTNEQFC.

This clonotype has only a few counts. V usage is TRBV5-1 and J usage is TRBJ1-6; D is uncertain. CDR3 length: 16 residues. V shed 0 bases and J shed 6 bases, with 13 bases lying between them. From germline, CDR1 is SGHRS and CDR2 YFSETQ. CDR3: CASSLERPGSNSPLHF. In DNA form, the CDR3 reads TGCGCCAGCAGCTTGGAACGGCCAGGATCTAATTCACCCCTCCACTTT.

This clonotype was observed many times. The rearrangement links TRBV12-5 to TRBJ1-1, with TRBD1 matching 7 bases. Per the germline V gene, CDR1 is LGHNT and CDR2 is FRNRAP. This CDR3 spans 16 amino acids. V gave up 5 bases and J gave up 1 base; unmatched junction bases: 10. CDR3 residues: CASGNRRTGANTEAFF. Here the CDR3 DNA reads TGTGCTAGTGGTAACCGCAGGACAGGAGCGAACACTGAAGCTTTCTTT.

In its sample, this clonotype was seen a few times. The chain employs TRBV7-6 and TRBJ2-7, with D tentatively TRBD2 (6 bases). V dropped 5 bases and J dropped 7 bases, with 18 bases sitting between them. The CDR3 has 14 amino acids. Germline CDR1 SGHVS, CDR2 FNYEAQ. The CDR3 protein is CASSLMTTGGEQYF. For the CDR3, the DNA is TGTGCCAGCAGCCTAATGACAACTGGGGGGGAGCAGTACTTC.

This clonotype has ten or more counts. The rearrangement uses TRBV3-1 and TRBJ2-7; D unclear. The germline V and J ends were trimmed by 5 bases and 3 bases, with 17 bases remaining between them. Germline assignment: CDR1 LGHDT and CDR2 YNNKEL (reference sequence). CDR3 size: 15 residues. CDR3 DNA sequence: TGTGCCAGCAGCGATACTTTTAGGGCCAACTACGAGCAGTACTTC. It translates to CASSDTFRANYEQYF.

The chain is built from TRBV7-2 and TRBJ1-2; a possible D gene is TRBD1 (5 bases). This CDR3 is built from 12 residues. The germline gives CDR1 SGHTA, CDR2 FQGNSA. The germline V and J ends were trimmed by 7 bases and 7 bases, with 13 bases remaining between them. In DNA form, the CDR3 reads TGTGCCAGCACCTTGGGGGTTTTTGGCTACACCTTC. Translating it yields CASTLGVFGYTF.